Reported below is one TCR beta chain. Its antigen remains unknown. This specimen belongs to a study of cytomegalovirus exposure and HLA in healthy donors. The CDR3 length is 16 residues. CDR1 is SGHNT, CDR2 YYREEE, per germline (reference sequence). Losses at the gene ends were 1 base for V and 6 bases for J; bases not matched to a gene: 9. Notes on the study in general: Some segments of the V type, notably TRBV6-2 and TRBV6-3, were excluded as indistinguishable. In a later analysis, at a false discovery rate of 0.05, roughly 17,000 TCR beta sequences were associated with HLA alleles. In an earlier analysis, most TCR beta V segments were productive about 87% or about 30% of the time.

PCR primers comprised 60 Vbeta and 13 Jbeta primers. Produced via immunoSEQ multiplex PCR; TCRdb's table is partial and in-frame only. Here the sample spans 150,000 to 200,000 clones, 77% being singletons. This chain joins TRBV5-4 and TRBJ1-2; 10 positions match TRBD1. The sequencing sample was made of PBMCs. The receptor comes from a woman in her twenties or thirties in good health and CMV-seropositive. Here the CDR3 DNA reads TGTGCCAGCAGCTTGAGGACAGGGGGGGGATTAGATGGCTACACCTTC. Its protein is CASSLRTGGGLDGYTF.